The 2 T cell receptor beta chains presented below share a single source sample, sequenced in a study of blood T cell repertoires in COVID-19. TCRdb's table, derived via immunoSEQ multiplex PCR, lists solely in-frame clones and lacks some. The sample has tens of thousands of clones, 86% seen once. Sample: peripheral blood. These receptors all come from a woman of 80 years or more with acute or convalescent COVID-19.

The V and J genes are TRBV5-6 and TRBJ1-3; TRBD1 agrees at 7 bases. Germline V gives CDR1 SGHDT, CDR2 YYEEEE. The CDR3 has 16 residues. Trimming took 4 bases from V and 2 from J; bases not matched to a gene: 9. This CDR3 is CASSQDRLQTGNTIYF. The CDR3 DNA sequence: TGTGCCAGCAGCCAGGACAGGCTGCAGACTGGAAACACCATATATTTT.

The CDR3 nucleotides read TGCGCCAGCAGCTTGATAGGGGGCGATTCACCCCTCCACTTT. It specifies CASSLIGGDSPLHF. The chain combines TRBV5-1 with TRBJ1-6, with 7 bases lining up with TRBD1. The germline V gene has CDR1 SGHRS and CDR2 YFSETQ. The CDR3 extends over 14 amino acids. J gave up 8 bases and V 1 base, and 3 bases lay outside the gene matches. The full variable domain, in which reference TRBV5-1 and TRBJ1-6 provide the parts outside the CDR3, is KAGVTQTPRYLIKTRGQQVTLSCSPISGHRSVSWYQQTPGQGLQFLFEYFSETQRNKGNFPGRFSGRQFSNSRSEMNVSTLELGDSALYLCASSLIGGDSPLHFGNGTRLTVT.